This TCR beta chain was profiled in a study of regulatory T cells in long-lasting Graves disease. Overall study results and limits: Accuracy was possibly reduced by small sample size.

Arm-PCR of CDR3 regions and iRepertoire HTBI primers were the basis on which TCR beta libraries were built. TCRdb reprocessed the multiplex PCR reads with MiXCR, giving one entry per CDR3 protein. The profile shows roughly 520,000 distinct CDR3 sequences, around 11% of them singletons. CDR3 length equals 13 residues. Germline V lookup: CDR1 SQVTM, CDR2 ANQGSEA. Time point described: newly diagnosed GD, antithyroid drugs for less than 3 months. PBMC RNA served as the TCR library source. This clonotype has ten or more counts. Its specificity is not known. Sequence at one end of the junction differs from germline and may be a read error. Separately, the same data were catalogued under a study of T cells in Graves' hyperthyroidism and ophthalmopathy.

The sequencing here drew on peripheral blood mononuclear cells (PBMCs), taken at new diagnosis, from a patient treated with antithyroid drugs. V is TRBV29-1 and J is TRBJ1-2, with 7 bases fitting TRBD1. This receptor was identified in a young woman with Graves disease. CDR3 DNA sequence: TGCAGCGTGGAAGAGACGGCCAGGGGGGGCTACACCTTC. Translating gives CSVEETARGGYTF.